This TCR beta chain was retrieved from a study of T cells in Graves' hyperthyroidism and ophthalmopathy. Study-wide results and caveats: Ophthalmopathy onset followed model prediction by a median about six months.

From RNA transcripts, TCR beta CDR3 regions were amplified. First-round RT-PCR targeting the TCR CDR3 was performed with the HTBI primer set. TCRdb recomputed calls from the multiplex PCR reads with MiXCR, one row per CDR3 protein. The data contain 490,000 or so distinct CDR3 sequences, 20% to 25% of them singletons. This CDR3 spans 18 amino acids. Germline V gives CDR1 LNHDA, CDR2 SQIVND (reference sequence). V was pared by 5 bases and J by 4 bases, with 14 bases of the junction left unmatched. Uncontrolled infection, other autoimmune disease, pregnancy or lactation excluded patients. Clinical symptoms, serum thyroxine and TRAb, thyroid ultrasound and orbital computed tomography together formed the diagnostic basis. This clonotype was counted a few times. Its antigen is not identified.

This sequence joins TRBV19 and TRBJ2-1, with 10 positions matching TRBD2. This receptor was obtained from a woman aged 70-85 years with Graves' ophthalmopathy. Sequencing was carried out using blood. The CDR3 DNA follows: TGTGCCAGTAGTGAAGAGAAGGGAGCGGGAGGGCAATACAATGAGCAGTTCTTC. Encoded protein: CASSEEKGAGGQYNEQFF. The complete variable domain, with remaining parts taken from reference TRBV19 and TRBJ2-1, reads DGGITQSPKYLFRKEGQNVTLSCEQNLNHDAMYWYRQDPGQGLRLIYYSQIVNDFQKGDIAEGYSVSREKKESFPLTVTSAQKNPTAFYLCASSEEKGAGGQYNEQFFGPGTRLTVL.